Below are 16 T cell receptor beta chains sequenced from a single sample in a study of T-cell reconstitution after alpha-beta-depleted transplantation in children. For TCRbeta, the library was prepared with unique molecular identifiers. A single record per CDR3 protein comes from TCRdb applying MiXCR to the PCR reads. Of 200,000 to 250,000 distinct CDR3 sequences listed, roughly a tenth are singletons. The sequencing used PBMCs, collected before TCRalphabeta/CD19-depleted stem cell transplant. Receptors originate from a child younger than two with acute myeloid leukemia, due to receive a stem cell transplant.

About this clonotype itself: An end of the junction differs from the germline gene, which may be a read error. This chain links TRBV12-3 or TRBV12-4 with TRBJ2-1; D unclear. The CDR3 is 14 amino acids. In DNA, the CDR3 is TGTGCCAGCAGTCCCCCGGGCTCCTACAATGAGCAGTCCTTC. This sequence encodes CASSPPGSYNEQSF.

This clonotype was counted at least ten times. The rearrangement joins TRBV12-3 or TRBV12-4 to TRBJ1-2; 7 bases are a match to TRBD1. This CDR3 contains 13 residues. The ends lost 4 bases at V and 8 bases at J; junction bases unmatched: 7. This CDR3 is CASSWTGTDGYTF. CDR3 sequence (DNA): TGTGCCAGCAGTTGGACCGGGACAGACGGCTACACCTTC.

This clonotype was seen many times. The gene calls are TRBV20-1 and TRBJ2-1; 13 nucleotides line up with TRBD2. V was clipped by 6 bases and J by 4 bases; unmatched bases: 6. This CDR3 is built from 15 residues. Germline CDR1 and CDR2: DFQATT and SNEGSKA (reference sequence). The CDR3 spells CSAVGLAGAYNEQFF. In DNA, the CDR3 is TGCAGTGCGGTCGGACTAGCGGGAGCGTACAATGAGCAGTTCTTC.

This clonotype was picked up many times. This rearrangement joins TRBV12-3 or TRBV12-4 to TRBJ2-2, with 8 nucleotides matching TRBD2. The length of the CDR3 is 16 residues. Trimming at V came to 6 bases and at J to 0 bases, leaving 6 bases not matched to a gene. CDR3 sequence (DNA): TGTGCCAGCAGATCCGGACTAGCTGCGAACACCGGGGAGCTGTTTTTT. This sequence encodes CASRSGLAANTGELFF.

Details on this clonotype: It may be a read error: a sequence one base away is much more abundant. No conserved phenylalanine or tryptophan ends this CDR3, so it is likely a read error. The rearrangement joins TRBV6-2 or TRBV6-3 to TRBJ2-7; 12 bases align to TRBD2. Germline loops: CDR1 MNHEY, CDR2 SVGEGT. The length of the CDR3 is 16 residues. V shed 2 bases and J 6 bases; nucleotides not matched to a gene: 8. DNA of the CDR3: TGTGCCAGCAGTTACCACCGACTAGCGGGAGTAGGCGAGCAGTACTCC. This encodes CASSYHRLAGVGEQYS.

This clonotype has at least ten counts. The V call is TRBV12-3 or TRBV12-4, the J call TRBJ2-1; 8 bases fit TRBD1. With 5 bases clipped from V and 4 bases from J, the junction kept 4 bases outside the gene matches. The CDR3 consists of 14 residues. This CDR3 is CASSPQGVYNEQFF. The CDR3 DNA reads TGTGCCAGCAGTCCACAGGGGGTATACAATGAGCAGTTCTTC.

This clonotype was observed at least ten times. The chain joins TRBV12-3 or TRBV12-4 to TRBJ1-1; possible D gene TRBD1, 5 bases. Trimming left V 4 bases short and J 2 bases short, with 23 bases between. CDR3 size: 18 residues. CDR3 in DNA: TGTGCCAGCAGTTCTTGGGTGTCTAGGACAAACGAAAACACTGAAGCTTTCTTT. Its protein is CASSSWVSRTNENTEAFF.

At least ten counts were recorded for this clonotype. The V call is TRBV10-3, the J call TRBJ2-7; 7 bases map to TRBD2. The CDR3 totals 15 residues. V lost 5 bases and J lost 3; bases outside the gene matches: 10. Germline CDR1 is ENHRY and CDR2 is SYGVKD. The CDR3 here is CAISSQLATIYEQYF. CDR3 DNA sequence: TGTGCCATCAGTTCGCAACTAGCGACTATCTACGAGCAGTACTTC.

This clonotype was found many times. This rearrangement joins TRBV12-3 or TRBV12-4 to TRBJ2-7; 8 bases align to TRBD2. This CDR3 has 15 residues. V lost 4 bases and J lost 4; bases outside the gene matches: 9. CDR3 in amino acids: CASSSTTSGPYEQYF. The CDR3 coding sequence is TGTGCCAGCAGTTCCACCACTAGCGGACCGTACGAGCAGTACTTC.

This clonotype occurred many times. The gene calls are TRBV12-3 or TRBV12-4 and TRBJ1-2; D uncertain. This CDR3 region has 11 residues. With 4 bases removed from V and 7 bases from J, the gap between germline ends came to 7 bases. In DNA, the CDR3 is TGTGCCAGCAGTTCCTTCGCTGGCTACACCTTC. Its protein is CASSSFAGYTF.

This clonotype has just a few counts. The rearrangement links TRBV5-1 to TRBJ2-1, with TRBD1 as a possible D gene (6 bases). Germline CDR1 and CDR2: SGHRS and YFSETQ. The CDR3 covers 16 residues. Trimming stripped 4 bases from V and 8 bases from J, with 22 bases between. As DNA, the CDR3 is TGCGCCAGCAGCATCTTAAGCAGGGGTTCAGGCCATGAGCAGTTCTTC. Protein: CASSILSRGSGHEQFF.

This clonotype was observed many times. The genes are TRBV27 and TRBJ1-6; maybe TRBD1 (6 bases). The CDR3 runs to 16 residues. The germline CDR1 and CDR2 sequences are MNHEY and SMNVEV (reference sequence). Trimming removed 5 bases from V and 10 bases from J, with 21 bases in between. CDR3: CASSITGWGVWSPLHF. The CDR3 DNA follows: TGTGCCAGCAGTATAACAGGGTGGGGAGTATGGTCACCCCTCCACTTT.

This clonotype was found many times. This chain uses TRBV4-1 with TRBJ1-5; no clear D. V was cut by 4 bases and J by 1 base, with 11 bases left in between. The CDR3 covers 15 residues. Germline lookup yields CDR1 MGHRA and CDR2 YSYEKL. CDR3 region: CASSPGRPSNQPQHF. Here the CDR3 DNA reads TGCGCCAGCAGCCCCGGTCGACCGAGCAATCAGCCCCAGCATTTT.

This clonotype was recorded many times. This chain connects TRBV5-1 to TRBJ1-1; D call uncertain. Between the trimmed V and J ends, which lost 0 bases and 1 base, there was a span of 7 bases. CDR3 length: 14 residues. The germline CDR1 and CDR2 sequences are SGHRS and YFSETQ. Here the CDR3 reads CASSLDPGNTEAFF. CDR3 DNA sequence: TGCGCCAGCAGCTTGGACCCAGGGAACACTGAAGCTTTCTTT.

The chain links TRBV11-2 to TRBJ1-6; the D gene is possibly TRBD1 (5 bases). The V and J ends lost 2 bases and 1 base respectively, with 9 bases between them. This CDR3 region has 16 residues. Per germline, CDR1 SGHAT and CDR2 FQNNGV. CDR3 DNA: TGTGCCAGCAGCTTATATGGGGGTTCCTATAATTCACCCCTCCACTTT. Protein sequence: CASSLYGGSYNSPLHF. The entire variable domain, with the rest obtained from reference TRBV11-2 and TRBJ1-6, is as follows: EAGVAQSPRYKIIEKRQSVAFWCNPISGHATLYWYQQILGQGPKLLIQFQNNGVVDDSQLPKDRFSAERLKGVDSTLKIQPAKLEDSAVYLCASSLYGGSYNSPLHFGNGTRLTVT.

A few counts support this clonotype. This rearrangement joins TRBV2 to TRBJ2-7, with D perhaps matching TRBD1 (5 bases). This CDR3 is 14 amino acids long. Germline values: CDR1 SNHLY, CDR2 FYNNEI. The V and J ends lost 1 base and 2 bases respectively, with 9 bases between them. CDR3 protein: CASSEGPGPYEQYF. CDR3 bases: TGTGCCAGCAGTGAAGGGCCAGGGCCCTACGAGCAGTACTTC.